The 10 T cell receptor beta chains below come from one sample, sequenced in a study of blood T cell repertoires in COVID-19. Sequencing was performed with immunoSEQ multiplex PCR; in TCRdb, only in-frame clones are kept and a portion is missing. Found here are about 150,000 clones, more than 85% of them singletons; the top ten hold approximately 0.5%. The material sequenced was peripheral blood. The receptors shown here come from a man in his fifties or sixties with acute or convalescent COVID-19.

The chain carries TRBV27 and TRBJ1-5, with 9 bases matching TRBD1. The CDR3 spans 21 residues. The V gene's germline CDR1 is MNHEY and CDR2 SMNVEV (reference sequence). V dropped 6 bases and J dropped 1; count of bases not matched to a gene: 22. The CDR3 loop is CASSRLAGSRDRVRSNQPQHF. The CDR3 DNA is TGTGCCAGCAGCCGCCTGGCCGGGTCCCGGGACAGGGTTCGCAGCAATCAGCCCCAGCATTTT.

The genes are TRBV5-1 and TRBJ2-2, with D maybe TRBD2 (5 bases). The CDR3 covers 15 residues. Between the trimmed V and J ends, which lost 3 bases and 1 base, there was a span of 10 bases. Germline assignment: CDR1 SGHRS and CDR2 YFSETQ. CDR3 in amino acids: CASSYYRGNTGELFF. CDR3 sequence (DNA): TGCGCCAGCAGCTATTATCGGGGGAACACCGGGGAGCTGTTTTTT.

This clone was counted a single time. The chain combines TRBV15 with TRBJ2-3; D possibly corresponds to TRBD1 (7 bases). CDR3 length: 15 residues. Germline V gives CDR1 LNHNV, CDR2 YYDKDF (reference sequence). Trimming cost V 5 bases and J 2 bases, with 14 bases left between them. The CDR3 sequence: CATSAGQLVTDTQYF. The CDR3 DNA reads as TGTGCCACCAGCGCGGGACAGCTCGTCACAGATACGCAGTATTTT.

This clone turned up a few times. Here the CDR3 reads CASSQDGQRNTIYF. As DNA, the CDR3 is TGCGCCAGCAGCCAAGATGGACAGAGAAACACCATATATTTT. This chain links TRBV4-1 with TRBJ1-3; the D gene is possibly TRBD1 (6 bases). The CDR3 is 14 residues long. The V end was cut by 0 bases, the J end by 5 bases, with 8 bases between. Germline V gene data show CDR1 as MGHRA and CDR2 as YSYEKL.

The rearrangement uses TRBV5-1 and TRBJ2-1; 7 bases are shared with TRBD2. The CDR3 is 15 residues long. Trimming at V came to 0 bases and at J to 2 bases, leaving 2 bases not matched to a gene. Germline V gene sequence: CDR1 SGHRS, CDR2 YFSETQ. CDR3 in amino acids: CASSLVREAYNEQFF. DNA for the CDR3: TGCGCCAGCAGCTTGGTCCGGGAGGCCTACAATGAGCAGTTCTTC.

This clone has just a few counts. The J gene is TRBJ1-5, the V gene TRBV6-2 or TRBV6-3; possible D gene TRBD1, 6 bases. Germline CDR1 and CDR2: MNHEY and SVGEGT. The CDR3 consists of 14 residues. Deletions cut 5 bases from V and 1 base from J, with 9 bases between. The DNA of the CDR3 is TGTGCCAGCAGTCCCGGACAGAGCAATCAGCCCCAGCATTTT. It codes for CASSPGQSNQPQHF.

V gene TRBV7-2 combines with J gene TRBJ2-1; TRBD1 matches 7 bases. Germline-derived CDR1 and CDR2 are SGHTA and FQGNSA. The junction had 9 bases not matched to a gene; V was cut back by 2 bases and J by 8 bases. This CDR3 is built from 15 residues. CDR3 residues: CASSLSGQGTDEQFF. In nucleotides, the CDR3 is TGTGCCAGCAGCTTAAGTGGGCAGGGGACAGATGAGCAGTTCTTC.

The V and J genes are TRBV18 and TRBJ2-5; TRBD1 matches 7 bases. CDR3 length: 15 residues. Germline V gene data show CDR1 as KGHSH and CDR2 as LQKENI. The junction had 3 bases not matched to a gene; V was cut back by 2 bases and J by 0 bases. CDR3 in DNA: TGTGCCAGCTCACCAGGTGACAGGGACCAAGAGACCCAGTACTTC. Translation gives CASSPGDRDQETQYF.

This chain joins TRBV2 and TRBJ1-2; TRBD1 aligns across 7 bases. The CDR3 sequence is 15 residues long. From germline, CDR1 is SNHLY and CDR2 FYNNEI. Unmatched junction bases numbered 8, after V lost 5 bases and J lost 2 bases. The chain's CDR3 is CASSSLGTVNYGYTF. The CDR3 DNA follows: TGTGCCAGCAGTAGCTTGGGGACAGTAAACTATGGCTACACCTTC. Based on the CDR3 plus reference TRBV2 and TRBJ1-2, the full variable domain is EPEVTQTPSHQVTQMGQEVILRCVPISNHLYFYWYRQILGQKVEFLVSFYNNEISEKSEIFDDQFSVERPDGSNFTLKIRSTKLEDSAMYFCASSSLGTVNYGYTFGSGTRLTVV.

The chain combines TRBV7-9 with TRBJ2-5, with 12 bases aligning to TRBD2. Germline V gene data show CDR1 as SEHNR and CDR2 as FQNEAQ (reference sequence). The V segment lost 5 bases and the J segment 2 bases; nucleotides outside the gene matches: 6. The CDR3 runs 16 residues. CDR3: CASSDSGLAGQETQYF. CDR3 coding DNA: TGTGCCAGCAGCGACAGCGGACTAGCGGGGCAAGAGACCCAGTACTTC.